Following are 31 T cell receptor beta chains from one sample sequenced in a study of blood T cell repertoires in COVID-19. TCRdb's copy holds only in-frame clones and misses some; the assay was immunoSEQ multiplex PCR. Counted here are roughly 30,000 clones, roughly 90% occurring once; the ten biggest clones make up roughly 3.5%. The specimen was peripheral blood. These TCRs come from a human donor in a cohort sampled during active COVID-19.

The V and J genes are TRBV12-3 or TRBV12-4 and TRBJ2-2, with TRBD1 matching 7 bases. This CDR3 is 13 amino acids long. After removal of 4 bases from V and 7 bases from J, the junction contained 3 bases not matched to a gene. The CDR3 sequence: CASSSTGRGELFF. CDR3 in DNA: TGTGCCAGCAGTTCGACAGGGCGCGGGGAGCTGTTTTTT.

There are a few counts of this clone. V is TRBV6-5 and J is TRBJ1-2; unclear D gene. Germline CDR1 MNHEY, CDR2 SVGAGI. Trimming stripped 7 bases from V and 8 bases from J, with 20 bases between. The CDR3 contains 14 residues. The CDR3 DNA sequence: TGTGCCAGCAATTCTAGGAGGACCAGAGGGGGCTACACCTTC. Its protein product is CASNSRRTRGGYTF.

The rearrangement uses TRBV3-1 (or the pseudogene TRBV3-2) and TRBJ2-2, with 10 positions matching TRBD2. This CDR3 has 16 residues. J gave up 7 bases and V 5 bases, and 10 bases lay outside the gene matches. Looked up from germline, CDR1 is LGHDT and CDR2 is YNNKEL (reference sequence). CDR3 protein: CASSSFPGLAHGELFF. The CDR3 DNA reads TGTGCCAGCAGCTCCTTTCCGGGACTAGCGCACGGGGAGCTGTTTTTT.

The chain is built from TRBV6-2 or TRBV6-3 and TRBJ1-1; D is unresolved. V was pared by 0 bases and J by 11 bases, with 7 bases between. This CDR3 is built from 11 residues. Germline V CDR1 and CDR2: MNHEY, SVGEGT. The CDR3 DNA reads TGTGCCAGCAGTTACTCCCGGTGGGCTTTCTTT. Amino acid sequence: CASSYSRWAFF.

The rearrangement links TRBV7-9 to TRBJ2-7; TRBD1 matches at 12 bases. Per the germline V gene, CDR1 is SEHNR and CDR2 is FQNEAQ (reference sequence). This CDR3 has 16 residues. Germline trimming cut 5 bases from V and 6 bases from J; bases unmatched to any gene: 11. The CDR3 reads CASSPRGTGGAGEQYF. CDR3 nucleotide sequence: TGTGCCAGCAGCCCTCGGGGGACAGGGGGCGCGGGCGAGCAGTACTTC.

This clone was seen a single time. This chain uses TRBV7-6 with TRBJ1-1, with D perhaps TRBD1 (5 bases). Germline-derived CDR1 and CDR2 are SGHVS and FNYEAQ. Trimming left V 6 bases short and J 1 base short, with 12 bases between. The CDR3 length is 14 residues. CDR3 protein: CASSSGWGNTEAFF. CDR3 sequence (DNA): TGTGCCAGCAGTTCAGGGTGGGGGAACACTGAAGCTTTCTTT. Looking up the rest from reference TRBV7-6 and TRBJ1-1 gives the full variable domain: GAGVSQSPRYKVTKRGQDVALRCDPISGHVSLYWYRQALGQGPEFLTYFNYEAQQDKSGLPNDRFSAERPEGSISTLTIQRTEQRDSAMYRCASSSGWGNTEAFFGQGTRLTVV.

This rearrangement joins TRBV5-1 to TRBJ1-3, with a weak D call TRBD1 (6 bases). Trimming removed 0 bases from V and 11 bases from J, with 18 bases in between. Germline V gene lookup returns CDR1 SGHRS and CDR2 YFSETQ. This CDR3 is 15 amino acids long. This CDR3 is CASSLASGQGGAIYF. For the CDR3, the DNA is TGCGCCAGCAGCTTGGCCTCGGGACAAGGGGGGGCCATATATTTT. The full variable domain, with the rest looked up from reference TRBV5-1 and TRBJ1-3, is KAGVTQTPRYLIKTRGQQVTLSCSPISGHRSVSWYQQTPGQGLQFLFEYFSETQRNKGNFPGRFSGRQFSNSRSEMNVSTLELGDSALYLCASSLASGQGGAIYFGEGSWLTVV.

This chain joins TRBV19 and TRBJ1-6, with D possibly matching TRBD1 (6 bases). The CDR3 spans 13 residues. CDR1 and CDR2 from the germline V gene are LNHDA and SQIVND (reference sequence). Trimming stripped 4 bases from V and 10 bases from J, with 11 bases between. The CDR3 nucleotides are TGTGCCAGTAGTACGACAGGAGGCTCACCCCTCCACTTT. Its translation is CASSTTGGSPLHF.

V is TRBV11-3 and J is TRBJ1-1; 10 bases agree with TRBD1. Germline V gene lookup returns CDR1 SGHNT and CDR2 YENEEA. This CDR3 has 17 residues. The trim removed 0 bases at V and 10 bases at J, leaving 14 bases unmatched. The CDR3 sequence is CASSLDLETGGGDGAFF. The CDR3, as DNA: TGTGCCAGCAGCTTAGATCTTGAGACAGGGGGCGGAGACGGAGCTTTCTTT.

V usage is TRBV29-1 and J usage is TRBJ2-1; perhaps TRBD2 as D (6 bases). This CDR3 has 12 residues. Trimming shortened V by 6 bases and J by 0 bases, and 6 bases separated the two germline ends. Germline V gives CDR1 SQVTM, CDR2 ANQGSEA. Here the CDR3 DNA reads TGCAGCGTGCGGGACTCCTACAATGAGCAGTTCTTC. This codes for CSVRDSYNEQFF.

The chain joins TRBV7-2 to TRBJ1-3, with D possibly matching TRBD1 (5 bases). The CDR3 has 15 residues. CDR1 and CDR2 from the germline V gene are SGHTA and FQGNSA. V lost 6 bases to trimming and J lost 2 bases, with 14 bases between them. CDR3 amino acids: CASRPQGNAGNTIYF. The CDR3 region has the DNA TGTGCCAGCAGGCCTCAGGGTAATGCTGGAAACACCATATATTTT.

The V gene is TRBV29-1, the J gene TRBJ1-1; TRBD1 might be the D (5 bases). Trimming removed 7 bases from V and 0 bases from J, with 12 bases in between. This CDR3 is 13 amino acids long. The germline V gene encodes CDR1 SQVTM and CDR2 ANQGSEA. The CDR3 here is CSASPTVNTEAFF. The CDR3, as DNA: TGCAGCGCTTCCCCGACAGTGAACACTGAAGCTTTCTTT.

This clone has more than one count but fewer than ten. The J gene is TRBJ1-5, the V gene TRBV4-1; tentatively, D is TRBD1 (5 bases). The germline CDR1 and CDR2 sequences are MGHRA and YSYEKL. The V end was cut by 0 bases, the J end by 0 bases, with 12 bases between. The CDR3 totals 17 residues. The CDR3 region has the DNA TGCGCCAGCAGCCAAGATGGCAGGGCTAATAGCAATCAGCCCCAGCATTTT. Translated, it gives CASSQDGRANSNQPQHF.

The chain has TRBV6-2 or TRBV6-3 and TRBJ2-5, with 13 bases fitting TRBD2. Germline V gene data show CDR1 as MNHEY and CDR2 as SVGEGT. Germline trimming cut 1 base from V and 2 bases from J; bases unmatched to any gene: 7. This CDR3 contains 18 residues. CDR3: CASSYLRTSGGSQETQYF. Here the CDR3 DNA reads TGTGCCAGCAGTTACTTAAGGACTAGCGGGGGCTCGCAAGAGACCCAGTACTTC.

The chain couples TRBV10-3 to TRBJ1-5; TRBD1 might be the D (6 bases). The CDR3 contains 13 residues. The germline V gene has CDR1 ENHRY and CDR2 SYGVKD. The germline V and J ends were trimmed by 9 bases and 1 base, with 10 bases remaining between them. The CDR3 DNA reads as TGTGCCATATGCCAGGGGAGCAATCAGCCCCAGCATTTT. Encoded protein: CAICQGSNQPQHF.

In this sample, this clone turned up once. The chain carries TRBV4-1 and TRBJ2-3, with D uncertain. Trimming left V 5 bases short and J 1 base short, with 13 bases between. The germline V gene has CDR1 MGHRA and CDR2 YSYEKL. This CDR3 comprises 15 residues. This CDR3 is CASSFGRLGTDTQYF. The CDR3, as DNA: TGCGCCAGCAGCTTTGGCCGTCTGGGCACAGATACGCAGTATTTT.

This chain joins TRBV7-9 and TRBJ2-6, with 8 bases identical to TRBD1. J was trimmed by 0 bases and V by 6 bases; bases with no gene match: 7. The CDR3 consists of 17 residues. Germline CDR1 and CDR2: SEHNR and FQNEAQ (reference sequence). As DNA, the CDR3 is TGTGCCAGCAGTCGACAGGGGCTAAGCTCTGGGGCCAACGTCCTGACTTTC. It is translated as CASSRQGLSSGANVLTF.

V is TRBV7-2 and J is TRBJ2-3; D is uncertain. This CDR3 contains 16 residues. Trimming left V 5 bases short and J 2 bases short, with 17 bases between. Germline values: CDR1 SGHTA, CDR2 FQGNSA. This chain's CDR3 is CASSPRSGRNTDTQYF. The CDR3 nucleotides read TGTGCCAGCAGCCCCCGAAGTGGCAGAAACACAGATACGCAGTATTTT.

The CDR3 loop is CASSLESGLANTGELFF. In nucleotides, the CDR3 is TGTGCCAGCAGCTTAGAGTCAGGACTAGCGAACACCGGGGAGCTGTTTTTT. The rearrangement links TRBV7-6 to TRBJ2-2; 7 bases match TRBD2. The CDR3 spans 17 residues. The V and J ends lost 1 base and 0 bases, in that order; junction bases with no gene match: 5. In germline, CDR1 is SGHVS, CDR2 FNYEAQ.

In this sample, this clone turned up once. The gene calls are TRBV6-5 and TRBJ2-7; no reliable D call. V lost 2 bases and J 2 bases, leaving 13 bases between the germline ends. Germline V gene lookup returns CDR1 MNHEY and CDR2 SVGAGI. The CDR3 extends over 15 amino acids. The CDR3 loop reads CASSYATSQTYEQYF. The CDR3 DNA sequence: TGTGCCAGCAGTTACGCGACATCCCAAACCTACGAGCAGTACTTC.

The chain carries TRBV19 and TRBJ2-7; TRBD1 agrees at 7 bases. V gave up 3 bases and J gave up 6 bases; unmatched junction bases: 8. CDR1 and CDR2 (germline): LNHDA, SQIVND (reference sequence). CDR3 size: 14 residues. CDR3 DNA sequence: TGTGCCAGTAGTATTCTCGGGACAGAAGGCGAGCAGTACTTC. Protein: CASSILGTEGEQYF.

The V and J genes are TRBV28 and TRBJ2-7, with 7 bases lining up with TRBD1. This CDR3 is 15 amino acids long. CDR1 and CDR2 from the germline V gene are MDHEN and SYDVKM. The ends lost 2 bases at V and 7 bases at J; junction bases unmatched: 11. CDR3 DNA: TGTGCCAGCAGTTTAAGGGGGCGCATTCCGGGGGAGCAGTACTTC. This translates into CASSLRGRIPGEQYF. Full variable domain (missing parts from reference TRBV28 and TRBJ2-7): DVKVTQSSRYLVKRTGEKVFLECVQDMDHENMFWYRQDPGLGLRLIYFSYDVKMKEKGDIPEGYSVSREKKERFSLILESASTNQTSMYLCASSLRGRIPGEQYFGPGTRLTVT.

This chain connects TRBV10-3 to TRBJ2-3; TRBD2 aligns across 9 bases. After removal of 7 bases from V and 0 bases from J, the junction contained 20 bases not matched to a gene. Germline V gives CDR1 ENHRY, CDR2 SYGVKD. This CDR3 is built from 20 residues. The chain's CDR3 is CAIKEIQGVAGDFSTDTQYF. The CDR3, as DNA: TGTGCCATCAAGGAGATTCAGGGGGTAGCGGGGGACTTTAGCACAGATACGCAGTATTTT.

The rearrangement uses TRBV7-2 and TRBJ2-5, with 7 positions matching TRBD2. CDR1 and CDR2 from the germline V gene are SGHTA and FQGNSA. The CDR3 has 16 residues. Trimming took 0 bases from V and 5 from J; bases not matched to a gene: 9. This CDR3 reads CASSLARTRARETQYF. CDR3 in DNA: TGTGCCAGCAGCTTAGCGAGGACTAGAGCCCGGGAGACCCAGTACTTC.

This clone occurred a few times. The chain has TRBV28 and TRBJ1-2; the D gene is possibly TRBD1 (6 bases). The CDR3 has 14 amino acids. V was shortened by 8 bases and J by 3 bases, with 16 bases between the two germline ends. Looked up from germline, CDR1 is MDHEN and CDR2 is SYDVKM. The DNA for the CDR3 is TGTGCCAGCGAGATGGGGGCGTCCCACTATGGCTACACCTTC. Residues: CASEMGASHYGYTF.

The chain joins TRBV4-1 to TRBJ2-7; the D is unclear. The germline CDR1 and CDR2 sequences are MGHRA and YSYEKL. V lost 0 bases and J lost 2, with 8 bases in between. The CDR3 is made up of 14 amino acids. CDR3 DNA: TGCGCCAGCAGCCAAGAAAGCCTAGCCTACGAGCAGTACTTC. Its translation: CASSQESLAYEQYF.

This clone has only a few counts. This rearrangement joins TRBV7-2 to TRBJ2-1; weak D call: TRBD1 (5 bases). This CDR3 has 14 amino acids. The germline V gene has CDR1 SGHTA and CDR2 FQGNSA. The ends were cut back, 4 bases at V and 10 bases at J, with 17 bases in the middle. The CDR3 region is CASSSRPGTGEQFF. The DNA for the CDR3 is TGTGCCAGCAGCTCCCGACCTGGAACAGGAGAGCAGTTCTTC.

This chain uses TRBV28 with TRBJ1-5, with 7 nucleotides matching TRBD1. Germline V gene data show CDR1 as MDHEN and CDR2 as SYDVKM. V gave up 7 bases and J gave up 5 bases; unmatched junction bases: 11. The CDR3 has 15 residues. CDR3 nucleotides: TGTGCCAGCAACAGAGACAGGGCGAAGGATCAGCCCCAGCATTTT. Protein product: CASNRDRAKDQPQHF.

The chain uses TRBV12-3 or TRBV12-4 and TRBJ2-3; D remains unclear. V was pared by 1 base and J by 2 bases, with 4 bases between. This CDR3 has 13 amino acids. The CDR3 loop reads CASSLGATDTQYF. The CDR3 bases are TGTGCCAGCAGTTTAGGGGCCACAGATACGCAGTATTTT.

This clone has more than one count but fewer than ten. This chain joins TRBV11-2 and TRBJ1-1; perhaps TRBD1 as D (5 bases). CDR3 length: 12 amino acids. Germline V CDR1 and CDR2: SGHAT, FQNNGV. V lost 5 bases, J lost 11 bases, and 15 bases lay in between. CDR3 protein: CASSPQGQWAFF. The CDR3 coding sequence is TGTGCCAGCAGCCCTCAGGGCCAGTGGGCTTTCTTT.

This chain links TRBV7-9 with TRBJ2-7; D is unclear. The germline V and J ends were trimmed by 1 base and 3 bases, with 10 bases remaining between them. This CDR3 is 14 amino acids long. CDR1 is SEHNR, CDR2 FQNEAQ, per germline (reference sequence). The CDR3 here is CASSLEWAGYEQYF. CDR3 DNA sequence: TGTGCCAGCAGCTTAGAATGGGCAGGCTACGAGCAGTACTTC.